A single sample gave rise to the 29 T cell receptor beta chains below, sequenced in a study of patients and donors after allogeneic stem cell transplantation. TCRdb recomputed calls from the RT-PCR reads with MiXCR, one row per CDR3 protein. Among more than 850,000 distinct CDR3 sequences listed, approximately 19% were seen once. Sequenced input: blood, either unsorted or a sorted T cell fraction (not recorded which). All receptors derive from a human donor who was either an allogeneic HSCT recipient or a stem cell or donor lymphocyte infusion donor (not recorded which). It is not recorded whose cells these are; they may come from a transplant donor.

This clonotype was counted at least ten times. The chain employs TRBV24-1 and TRBJ1-2; D remains ambiguous. Trimming pared 4 bases from V and 5 bases from J, leaving 4 bases between. CDR3 size: 11 residues. Germline V lookup: CDR1 KGHDR, CDR2 SFDVKD. CDR3 residues: CATSEGYGYTF. As DNA, the CDR3 is TGTGCCACCAGTGAGGGATATGGCTACACCTTC.

This chain links TRBV3-1 with TRBJ1-5; no firm D call. CDR1 is LGHDT and CDR2 is YNNKEL in the germline V gene (reference sequence). CDR3 length equals 15 residues. Trimming removed 1 base at V and 6 bases at J, with 13 bases between. The CDR3 DNA reads as TGTGCCAGCAGCCAAGCTCGGGTGAGGCCTCAGCCCCAGCATTTT. Translated, it gives CASSQARVRPQPQHF.

The chain combines TRBV6-1 with TRBJ2-1; the D gene is possibly TRBD1 (6 bases). CDR1 MNHNS and CDR2 SASEGT come from the germline V gene. Trimming removed 4 bases at V and 5 bases at J, with 9 bases between. CDR3 length equals 13 residues. This CDR3 is CASSVWTDNEQFF. Written as DNA, the CDR3 is TGTGCCAGCAGTGTATGGACAGACAATGAGCAGTTCTTC.

This clonotype was seen a handful of times. The V call is TRBV5-1, the J call TRBJ2-4, with D perhaps TRBD1 (5 bases). The V end lost 0 bases, the J end lost 3 bases, and 13 bases lay between the germline ends. Per the germline V gene, CDR1 is SGHRS and CDR2 is YFSETQ. CDR3 length: 16 residues. The CDR3 sequence is CASSLGQGSDKNIQYF. The CDR3 DNA follows: TGCGCCAGCAGCTTGGGGCAGGGCTCCGACAAAAACATTCAGTACTTC.

This chain links TRBV20-1 with TRBJ2-7; a weak D match, TRBD2 (6 bases). Germline CDR1 and CDR2: DFQATT and SNEGSKA (reference sequence). The V and J ends lost 5 bases and 4 bases respectively, with 15 bases between them. The CDR3 covers 13 residues. The CDR3 spells CSAAPGTLYEQYF. The CDR3 bases are TGCAGTGCTGCCCCCGGGACTTTGTACGAGCAGTACTTC.

The chain couples TRBV12-3 or TRBV12-4 to TRBJ2-1; 7 bases match TRBD1. The ends lost 6 bases at V and 11 bases at J; junction bases unmatched: 7. This CDR3 contains 12 residues. The DNA of the CDR3 is TGTGCCAGCAGCCCCACAGGGGAAAAGCAGTTCTTC. Amino acid sequence: CASSPTGEKQFF.

This clonotype was found a few times. The J gene is TRBJ2-5, the V gene TRBV7-6, with D tentatively TRBD2 (7 bases). The germline CDR1 and CDR2 sequences are SGHVS and FNYEAQ. V lost 4 bases to trimming and J lost 5 bases, with 23 bases between them. This CDR3 comprises 17 residues. CDR3 in amino acids: CASSSEGGGRVSETQYF. The CDR3 DNA sequence: TGTGCCAGCAGCTCAGAAGGAGGGGGGAGGGTGAGCGAGACCCAGTACTTC.

The chain carries TRBV29-1 and TRBJ2-5; D unclear. V was trimmed by 4 bases and J by 5 bases, leaving 11 bases between them. Germline V gene data show CDR1 as SQVTM and CDR2 as ANQGSEA. The CDR3 is made up of 12 amino acids. The CDR3 bases are TGCAGCGTTGCCAAGGGTCAGGAGACCCAGTACTTC. Amino acids: CSVAKGQETQYF.

The chain is built from TRBV2 and TRBJ1-5; D might be TRBD1 (6 bases). The CDR3 sequence is 16 residues long. Germline V lookup: CDR1 SNHLY, CDR2 FYNNEI. V shed 2 bases and J shed 0 bases, with 11 bases lying between them. The CDR3 region has the DNA TGTGCCAGCAGTGAAACTCAGGGGTATAGCAATCAGCCCCAGCATTTT. Its translation is CASSETQGYSNQPQHF.

There are a few counts of this clonotype. The gene calls are TRBV20-1 and TRBJ2-2; D not resolved. The germline V gene has CDR1 DFQATT and CDR2 SNEGSKA (reference sequence). Trimming took off 1 base at V and 7 bases at J, with 10 bases between the two ends. CDR3 length equals 13 residues. In DNA, the CDR3 is TGCAGTGCTAGAGGTACTCCTGGCGGGGAGCTGTTTTTT. Translating gives CSARGTPGGELFF.

The CDR3 sequence is CASPVGEYNEQFF. The CDR3 DNA is TGTGCCAGCCCCGTCGGGGAATACAATGAGCAGTTCTTC. The chain carries TRBV6-2 or TRBV6-3 and TRBJ2-1; the D gene is possibly TRBD2 (5 bases). The germline V gene has CDR1 MNHEY and CDR2 SVGEGT. The V and J ends lost 8 bases and 4 bases respectively, with 12 bases between them. The CDR3 totals 13 residues.

This chain joins TRBV20-1 and TRBJ2-2, with D possibly TRBD2 on 5 matching bases. The CDR3 consists of 13 residues. The V end was cut by 3 bases, the J end by 5 bases, with 10 bases between. Germline assignment: CDR1 DFQATT and CDR2 SNEGSKA (reference sequence). CDR3 in amino acids: CSARVRATGELFF. CDR3 DNA: TGCAGTGCTAGGGTGAGGGCGACCGGGGAGCTGTTTTTT.

The chain has TRBV7-9 and TRBJ2-7; 11 nucleotides match TRBD1. CDR3 length equals 15 residues. V trimming: 2 bases; J trimming: 6 bases; junction bases outside the gene matches: 6. Germline V CDR1 and CDR2: SEHNR, FQNEAQ (reference sequence). For the CDR3, the DNA is TGTGCCAGCAGCTTATTGGACAGGGGGCAACGCGAGCAGTACTTC. This gives the protein CASSLLDRGQREQYF.

This clonotype was observed a handful of times. The chain joins TRBV12-3 or TRBV12-4 to TRBJ2-4; D gene ambiguous. Trimming left V 5 bases short and J 0 bases short, with 11 bases between. CDR3 length: 15 amino acids. CDR3 sequence reads: CASSPERGAKNIQYF. The CDR3 DNA sequence: TGTGCCAGCAGTCCTGAACGAGGAGCCAAAAACATTCAGTACTTC.

This clonotype was seen more than once but under ten times. This rearrangement joins TRBV5-1 to TRBJ1-6; D ambiguous. Trimming pared 0 bases from V and 7 bases from J, leaving 11 bases between. Germline V gives CDR1 SGHRS, CDR2 YFSETQ. This CDR3 spans 15 amino acids. The CDR3 DNA reads TGCGCCAGCAGCTTGGGTTTGACTACCAATTCACCCCTCCACTTT. Encoded protein: CASSLGLTTNSPLHF.

Only a few counts were recorded for this clonotype. The chain couples TRBV9 to TRBJ1-6; no clear D. CDR3 length: 14 residues. The V end was cut by 0 bases, the J end by 6 bases, with 7 bases between. Germline V gives CDR1 SGDLS, CDR2 YYNGEE. For the CDR3, the DNA is TGTGCCAGCAGCGTAGGCAGGACTAATTCACCCCTCCACTTT. Its translation is CASSVGRTNSPLHF.

This clonotype was observed a few times. This chain connects TRBV30 to TRBJ2-5; the D is unclear. V was clipped by 0 bases and J by 3 bases, with 2 bases between them. This CDR3 comprises 11 residues. CDR1 is GTSNPN and CDR2 is SVGIG in the germline V gene (reference sequence). The CDR3 is CAWSVEETQYF. CDR3 nucleotides: TGTGCCTGGAGTGTAGAAGAGACCCAGTACTTC.

This clonotype was counted a few times. The rearrangement uses TRBV4-1 and TRBJ2-5; the D is unclear. The germline V gene encodes CDR1 MGHRA and CDR2 YSYEKL. With 1 base removed from V and 1 base from J, the gap between germline ends came to 7 bases. CDR3 length equals 14 residues. The CDR3 here is CASSQVHTQETQYF. The CDR3, as DNA: TGCGCCAGCAGCCAAGTCCACACCCAAGAGACCCAGTACTTC.

This sequence joins TRBV12-3 or TRBV12-4 and TRBJ1-2; D not resolved. V was shortened by 3 bases and J by 8 bases, with 13 bases between the two germline ends. This CDR3 region has 13 residues. CDR3 bases: TGTGCCAGCAGTTTTGGGCGATCCGGGGGCTACACCTTC. Its protein is CASSFGRSGGYTF.

In this sample, this clonotype turned up a few times. This chain connects TRBV6-2 or TRBV6-3 to TRBJ2-7; D possibly matches TRBD1 or TRBD2 (6 bases each). The ends were cut back, 7 bases at V and 6 bases at J, with 16 bases in the middle. This CDR3 spans 13 amino acids. Germline CDR1 reads MNHEY; CDR2 reads SVGEGT. The CDR3 region is CASNGGQGREQYF. The CDR3 DNA reads as TGTGCCAGCAATGGGGGGCAAGGGCGCGAGCAGTACTTC.

This clonotype was observed a handful of times. The rearrangement links TRBV4-3 to TRBJ2-3; 9 nucleotides line up with TRBD2. The CDR3 is 15 residues long. Trimming took 4 bases from V and 5 from J; bases not matched to a gene: 7. CDR1 and CDR2 from the germline V gene are LGHNA and YSLEER. The CDR3: CASSRWRGGQDTQYF. The CDR3 nucleotides read TGCGCCAGCAGCCGCTGGCGGGGGGGCCAAGATACGCAGTATTTT.

V gene TRBV2 combines with J gene TRBJ1-1, with D perhaps TRBD1 (6 bases). The CDR3 is made up of 13 amino acids. Germline V CDR1 and CDR2: SNHLY, FYNNEI. With 1 base removed from V and 11 bases from J, the gap between germline ends came to 14 bases. CDR3 coding DNA: TGTGCCAGCAGTGAAGAATGGGGGGGGGCGGCTTTCTTT. This encodes CASSEEWGGAAFF.

The V gene is TRBV20-1, the J gene TRBJ2-1, with 9 bases that match TRBD2. Losses at the gene ends were 0 bases for V and 8 bases for J; bases not matched to a gene: 14. Germline values: CDR1 DFQATT, CDR2 SNEGSKA (reference sequence). The CDR3 spans 17 residues. The CDR3 spells CSARDQGAGGWKDEQFF. CDR3 DNA: TGCAGTGCTAGAGATCAGGGAGCGGGAGGCTGGAAGGATGAGCAGTTCTTC.

The J gene is TRBJ2-2, the V gene TRBV29-1, with TRBD1 as a possible D gene (5 bases). V was trimmed by 6 bases and J by 4 bases, leaving 15 bases between them. Germline assignment: CDR1 SQVTM and CDR2 ANQGSEA. This CDR3 has 14 amino acids. Here the CDR3 reads CSVPKGAGTGELFF. In DNA form, the CDR3 reads TGCAGCGTCCCTAAAGGGGCTGGCACCGGGGAGCTGTTTTTT.

The sample holds a few counts of this clonotype. This chain joins TRBV11-2 and TRBJ1-2, with D possibly being TRBD1 (5 bases). The CDR3 contains 14 residues. Germline-derived CDR1 and CDR2 are SGHAT and FQNNGV. V shed 3 bases and J shed 6 bases, with 14 bases lying between them. CDR3 DNA: TGTGCCAGCAGCTTGTGGGCCGGGGCTAATGGCTACACCTTC. Translated: CASSLWAGANGYTF.

The rearrangement joins TRBV7-2 to TRBJ2-7; D might be TRBD2 (5 bases). Germline V CDR1 and CDR2: SGHTA, FQGNSA. There are 15 residues in the CDR3. V gave up 1 base and J gave up 2 bases, with 12 bases separating them. CDR3 in amino acids: CASSLGSAAPYEQYF. DNA of the CDR3: TGTGCCAGCAGCTTAGGGTCAGCGGCGCCCTACGAGCAGTACTTC.

V usage is TRBV20-1 and J usage is TRBJ2-5; D is uncertain. There are 13 residues in the CDR3. V lost 5 bases to trimming and J lost 2 bases, with 12 bases between them. Germline V gives CDR1 DFQATT, CDR2 SNEGSKA (reference sequence). The CDR3 reads CSAQGRRQETQYF. The CDR3 nucleotides are TGCAGTGCTCAAGGACGGAGACAAGAGACCCAGTACTTC.

The chain carries TRBV28 and TRBJ2-1; possibly TRBD1 for D (6 bases). Looked up from germline, CDR1 is MDHEN and CDR2 is SYDVKM. V lost 5 bases and J 0 bases, leaving 11 bases between the germline ends. The CDR3 length is 15 residues. CDR3 loop: CASSPEDSSYNEQFF. The CDR3 region has the DNA TGTGCCAGCAGTCCTGAGGACAGCTCCTACAATGAGCAGTTCTTC.

This clonotype was seen repeatedly, ten times or more. The V and J genes are TRBV12-3 or TRBV12-4 and TRBJ1-2; no firm D call. V was cut by 3 bases and J by 2 bases, with 13 bases left in between. This CDR3 is built from 15 residues. CDR3 sequence: CASSFSYSENYGYTF. DNA for the CDR3: TGTGCCAGCAGTTTTAGTTACAGCGAGAACTATGGCTACACCTTC.